Listed below are T cell receptor beta chains from one sample, sequenced in a study of T cell repertoires in cytomegalovirus infection. TCRdb itself ran the reads through MiXCR, one entry per CDR3 protein. The sample lists about 78,000 distinct CDR3 sequences, roughly 37% occurring once. These receptors' targets are unknown. The input for sequencing was CD8+ T cells from cultured PBMCs, taken from culture after CMV antigen stimulation. Receptors were obtained from a human donor in good health (CMV status not recorded). Some clones in this sample may be carry-over from other donors' samples. The CDR3 runs from the conserved cysteine through the conserved F or W. D genes are given only for firm matches. Clone size appears in some rows only: once, few, many, or a class for an expanded clone.

j_gene: TRBJ2-3; d_gene: .; abundance: once; v_gene: TRBV19; CDR3aa: CASSPVQGGAEGDTQYF; CDR3nt: TGTGCCAGTAGCCCCGTCCAGGGGGGGGCCGAGGGAGATACGCAGTATTTT
j_gene: TRBJ2-5; d_gene: .; abundance: .; v_gene: TRBV12-3/TRBV12-4; CDR3aa: CASSRTGQETQYF; CDR3nt: TGTGCCAGCAGTCGAACAGGCCAAGAGACCCAGTACTTC
j_gene: TRBJ2-1; d_gene: TRBD2; abundance: .; v_gene: TRBV7-9; CDR3aa: CASSLTSGLENEQFF; CDR3nt: TGTGCCAGCAGCCTTACTAGCGGGCTCGAAAATGAGCAGTTCTTC
j_gene: TRBJ2-5; d_gene: TRBD1; abundance: few; v_gene: TRBV27; CDR3aa: CASSSTGGEQETQYF; CDR3nt: TGTGCCAGCAGTTCCACAGGGGGCGAGCAAGAGACCCAGTACTTC
j_gene: TRBJ2-1; d_gene: TRBD1; abundance: .; v_gene: TRBV6-6; CDR3aa: CASSHATGWNEQFF; CDR3nt: TGTGCCAGCAGTCACGCGACAGGGTGGAATGAGCAGTTCTTC
j_gene: TRBJ1-1; d_gene: .; abundance: few; v_gene: TRBV7-9; CDR3aa: CASSLFYREIPTEAFF; CDR3nt: TGTGCCAGCAGCTTATTCTACAGGGAAATTCCCACTGAAGCTTTCTTT
j_gene: TRBJ1-5; d_gene: .; abundance: .; v_gene: TRBV6-2/TRBV6-3; CDR3aa: CASSRTNSNQPQHF; CDR3nt: TGTGCCAGCAGTCGAACTAACAGCAATCAGCCCCAGCATTTT
j_gene: TRBJ2-3; d_gene: .; abundance: .; v_gene: TRBV12-3/TRBV12-4; CDR3aa: CASSISGDTQYF; CDR3nt: TGTGCCAGCAGTATTTCGGGGGATACGCAGTATTTT
j_gene: TRBJ1-1; d_gene: .; abundance: .; v_gene: TRBV7-4; CDR3aa: CASSLPKGGALEAFF; CDR3nt: TGTGCCAGCAGCCTCCCAAAGGGGGGAGCGCTAGAAGCTTTCTTT
j_gene: TRBJ2-1; d_gene: .; abundance: .; v_gene: TRBV20-1; CDR3aa: CSARDAEQGQLNEQFF; CDR3nt: TGCAGTGCTAGAGACGCCGAACAAGGACAGCTCAATGAGCAGTTCTTC
j_gene: TRBJ2-1; d_gene: .; abundance: .; v_gene: TRBV10-3; CDR3aa: CASGTASSYNEQFF; CDR3nt: TGTGCCTCCGGCACCGCCAGCTCCTACAATGAGCAGTTCTTC
j_gene: TRBJ2-7; d_gene: TRBD1; abundance: .; v_gene: TRBV6-5; CDR3aa: CASSYSGTGGREQYF; CDR3nt: TGTGCCAGCAGTTACTCCGGGACAGGGGGTCGGGAGCAGTACTTC
j_gene: TRBJ2-3; d_gene: TRBD2; abundance: few; v_gene: TRBV4-3; CDR3aa: CASSHGGRASADTQYF; CDR3nt: TGCGCCAGCAGCCACGGGGGGAGAGCTAGCGCAGATACGCAGTATTTT
j_gene: TRBJ2-5; d_gene: .; abundance: few; v_gene: TRBV6-1; CDR3aa: CASSEIGAYLEYF; CDR3nt: TGTGCCAGCAGTGAGATAGGGGCGTACTTGGAATACTTC
j_gene: TRBJ1-4; d_gene: .; abundance: .; v_gene: TRBV6-5; CDR3aa: CASSYSISGRTNEKLFF; CDR3nt: TGTGCCAGCAGTTACTCGATTTCGGGCAGAACTAATGAAAAACTGTTTTTT
j_gene: TRBJ2-5; d_gene: .; abundance: .; v_gene: TRBV7-9; CDR3aa: CASSPDLYQETQYF; CDR3nt: TGTGCCAGCAGCCCCGACTTGTACCAAGAGACCCAGTACTTC
j_gene: TRBJ1-1; d_gene: .; abundance: .; v_gene: TRBV27; CDR3aa: CASRPLMGGTEAFF; CDR3nt: TGTGCCAGCAGGCCTCTTATGGGGGGCACTGAAGCTTTCTTT
j_gene: TRBJ1-1; d_gene: TRBD1; abundance: few; v_gene: TRBV6-1; CDR3aa: CASSFPGQVEAFF; CDR3nt: TGTGCCAGCAGTTTCCCGGGACAGGTTGAAGCTTTCTTT
j_gene: TRBJ2-5; d_gene: .; abundance: .; v_gene: TRBV5-1; CDR3aa: CASSEDGWLRETQYF; CDR3nt: TGCGCCAGCAGCGAGGACGGCTGGTTAAGAGAGACCCAGTACTTC
j_gene: TRBJ1-4; d_gene: TRBD1; abundance: few; v_gene: TRBV25-1; CDR3aa: CASSSEGAREKLFF; CDR3nt: TGTGCCAGCAGTTCGGAGGGGGCGAGGGAAAAACTGTTTTTT
j_gene: TRBJ2-1; d_gene: TRBD1; abundance: .; v_gene: TRBV2; CDR3aa: CASSLRQGNEQFF; CDR3nt: TGTGCCAGCAGTCTAAGACAGGGCAATGAGCAGTTCTTC
j_gene: TRBJ2-2; d_gene: .; abundance: .; v_gene: TRBV4-2; CDR3aa: CASSQETGVYPGELFF; CDR3nt: TGTGCCAGCAGCCAAGAGACGGGGGTATACCCCGGGGAGCTGTTTTTT
j_gene: TRBJ2-1; d_gene: TRBD2; abundance: few; v_gene: TRBV6-1; CDR3aa: CASSRGDSYNEQFF; CDR3nt: TGTGCCAGCAGCCGGGGGGACTCATACAATGAGCAGTTCTTC
j_gene: TRBJ2-5; d_gene: .; abundance: .; v_gene: TRBV9; CDR3aa: CASSPPQGIKTQYF; CDR3nt: TGTGCCAGCAGCCCACCCCAGGGGATAAAGACCCAGTACTTC
j_gene: TRBJ2-2; d_gene: .; abundance: .; v_gene: TRBV7-9; CDR3aa: CASSLPGYHNTGELFF; CDR3nt: TGTGCCAGCAGCCTTCCGGGGTACCATAACACCGGGGAGCTGTTTTTT
j_gene: TRBJ2-5; d_gene: .; abundance: .; v_gene: TRBV12-3/TRBV12-4; CDR3aa: CASSPPARETQYF; CDR3nt: TGTGCCAGCAGTCCCCCCGCTCGAGAGACCCAGTACTTC
j_gene: TRBJ2-3; d_gene: .; abundance: .; v_gene: TRBV7-9; CDR3aa: CASSTGSDTQYF; CDR3nt: TGTGCCAGCAGCACCGGGTCCGATACGCAGTATTTT
j_gene: TRBJ2-2; d_gene: TRBD1; abundance: few; v_gene: TRBV2; CDR3aa: CASRDSGTGGTGELFF; CDR3nt: TGTGCCAGCAGAGATTCCGGGACAGGGGGCACCGGGGAGCTGTTTTTT
j_gene: TRBJ2-7; d_gene: TRBD1; abundance: .; v_gene: TRBV28; CDR3aa: CASSSRQGALEQYF; CDR3nt: TGTGCCAGCAGTTCTAGACAGGGGGCTCTAGAGCAGTACTTC
j_gene: TRBJ2-7; d_gene: .; abundance: few; v_gene: TRBV7-9; CDR3aa: CASSHDYEQYF; CDR3nt: TGTGCCAGCAGCCATGACTACGAGCAGTACTTC
j_gene: TRBJ2-2; d_gene: .; abundance: once; v_gene: TRBV7-3; CDR3aa: CASSPTASTGELFF; CDR3nt: TGTGCCAGCAGCCCCACTGCCTCAACCGGGGAGCTGTTTTTT
j_gene: TRBJ2-7; d_gene: TRBD1; abundance: .; v_gene: TRBV27; CDR3aa: CASSLYRGYEQYF; CDR3nt: TGTGCCAGCAGTTTGTACAGGGGGTACGAGCAGTACTTC
j_gene: TRBJ1-4; d_gene: .; abundance: .; v_gene: TRBV6-5; CDR3aa: CASRLGDREKLFF; CDR3nt: TGTGCCAGCCGGCTGGGGGATCGGGAAAAACTGTTTTTT
j_gene: TRBJ2-3; d_gene: TRBD1; abundance: .; v_gene: TRBV11-2; CDR3aa: CASSFPGQGATDTQYF; CDR3nt: TGTGCCAGCAGCTTCCCAGGACAGGGGGCAACAGATACGCAGTATTTT
j_gene: TRBJ2-1; d_gene: .; abundance: .; v_gene: TRBV12-3/TRBV12-4; CDR3aa: CASRRDAEFF; CDR3nt: TGTGCCAGCAGGCGGGACGCGGAGTTCTTC
j_gene: TRBJ2-3; d_gene: TRBD1; abundance: .; v_gene: TRBV20-1; CDR3aa: CSALGQGDTDTQYF; CDR3nt: TGCAGTGCTCTCGGACAGGGGGACACAGATACGCAGTATTTT
j_gene: TRBJ2-6; d_gene: .; abundance: .; v_gene: TRBV12-3/TRBV12-4; CDR3aa: CASSSGQGGANVLTF; CDR3nt: TGTGCCAGCAGCTCCGGGCAGGGGGGGGCCAACGTCCTGACTTTC
j_gene: TRBJ1-1; d_gene: TRBD1; abundance: .; v_gene: TRBV7-9; CDR3aa: CASSLALGQAHGGNTEAFF; CDR3nt: TGTGCCAGCAGCTTAGCCTTGGGACAGGCTCATGGAGGGAACACTGAAGCTTTCTTT
j_gene: TRBJ1-2; d_gene: .; abundance: .; v_gene: TRBV4-1; CDR3aa: CASSHRTDYGYTF; CDR3nt: TGCGCCAGCAGCCACCGGACAGACTATGGCTACACCTTC
j_gene: TRBJ2-1; d_gene: .; abundance: few; v_gene: TRBV7-9; CDR3aa: CASSSLVQPGEQFF; CDR3nt: TGTGCCAGCAGCTCCCTTGTTCAGCCTGGTGAGCAGTTCTTC
j_gene: TRBJ2-1; d_gene: TRBD2; abundance: .; v_gene: TRBV20-1; CDR3aa: CSARGATGTSDGAVYNEQFF; CDR3nt: TGCAGTGCTAGAGGCGCAACCGGGACTAGCGACGGAGCCGTCTACAATGAGCAGTTCTTC
j_gene: TRBJ2-3; d_gene: TRBD2; abundance: few; v_gene: TRBV27; CDR3aa: CASNRASGGAGSSDTQYF; CDR3nt: TGTGCCAGCAACCGGGCTAGCGGGGGGGCCGGTTCTTCAGATACGCAGTATTTT
j_gene: TRBJ1-5; d_gene: TRBD1; abundance: few; v_gene: TRBV6-2/TRBV6-3; CDR3aa: CASSSRDRGVVEQPQHF; CDR3nt: TGTGCCAGCAGTTCCCGAGACAGGGGCGTAGTAGAACAGCCCCAGCATTTT